These 24 T cell receptor beta chains originate from one sample sequenced in a study of OX40 agonist ivuxolimab in advanced cancers. Libraries were constructed by the immunoSEQ multiplex PCR assay. The clones in this table, taken by TCRdb from immuneACCESS, are in-frame only. Not every clone is retained; where verified, under half of the shortfall comes from an unresolved V gene, and the cause of the rest is unknown. Here the sample has about 44,000 clones; 85% to 95% occur a single time. The ten top clones hold approximately 10% of the sample. The specimen comprised CD4+ or CD8+ T cells sorted from blood, sampled in a trial of the OX40 agonist ivuxolimab. These receptors originate from an adult with an advanced solid tumor such as melanoma, head and neck, liver or kidney cancer.

The rearrangement uses TRBV19 and TRBJ1-1, with 10 bases fitting TRBD1. The length of the CDR3 is 15 residues. Germline CDR1 LNHDA, CDR2 SQIVND (reference sequence). V shed 4 bases, J shed 6 bases, and the junction held 8 bases outside the gene matches. Here the CDR3 DNA reads TGTGCCAGTAGTAGCCCGACAGGGGGCAGGGCTGAAGCTTTCTTT. Amino acids: CASSSPTGGRAEAFF.

The chain carries TRBV9 and TRBJ2-7, with 9 bases aligning to TRBD1. The CDR3 is 14 residues long. V trimming: 4 bases; J trimming: 3 bases; junction bases outside the gene matches: 5. The germline V gene encodes CDR1 SGDLS and CDR2 YYNGEE. The CDR3 sequence is CASSPWDRDYEQYF. CDR3 coding DNA: TGTGCCAGCAGCCCATGGGACAGGGACTACGAGCAGTACTTC.

J is TRBJ2-7 and V is TRBV4-3; possible D gene TRBD2, 5 bases. Trimming removed 0 bases at V and 0 bases at J, with 18 bases between. CDR1 is LGHNA and CDR2 is YSLEER in the germline V gene. This CDR3 is built from 18 residues. This CDR3 is CASSQDLSGQRTSYEQYF. CDR3 coding DNA: TGCGCCAGCAGCCAAGACCTTTCGGGTCAGCGGACCTCCTACGAGCAGTACTTC.

This sequence joins TRBV19 and TRBJ1-1; D not resolved. The V gene lost 2 bases and the J gene lost 0 bases, with 19 bases spanning the gap. The germline gives CDR1 LNHDA, CDR2 SQIVND (reference sequence). The CDR3 consists of 18 residues. The chain's CDR3 is CASSIPSRKLDLNTEAFF. The CDR3 DNA follows: TGTGCCAGTAGTATACCGAGCAGGAAATTAGATCTGAACACTGAAGCTTTCTTT.

The CDR3 DNA reads TGTGCCAGCAGCTTATTCGGATCACATAACACTGAAGCTTTCTTT. Translating it yields CASSLFGSHNTEAFF. The chain links TRBV11-2 to TRBJ1-1; D is unclear. V was pared by 2 bases and J by 2 bases, with 12 bases between. CDR1 SGHAT and CDR2 FQNNGV come from the germline V gene. The CDR3 extends over 15 amino acids.

The chain uses TRBV2 and TRBJ1-3; 8 bases agree with TRBD1. Unmatched junction bases numbered 11, after V lost 1 base and J lost 3 bases. CDR1 and CDR2 from the germline V gene are SNHLY and FYNNEI. The CDR3 length is 18 residues. The CDR3, as DNA: TGTGCCAGCAGTGAAGATGGATGGGGACAGGTCTATGGAAACACCATATATTTT. Amino acids: CASSEDGWGQVYGNTIYF.

V is TRBV28 and J is TRBJ2-5; TRBD1 is a possible D gene (5 bases). The V gene lost 5 bases and the J gene lost 2 bases, with 12 bases spanning the gap. Germline CDR1 reads MDHEN; CDR2 reads SYDVKM. This CDR3 spans 14 amino acids. The CDR3 is CASSRQRFQETQYF. CDR3 nucleotide sequence: TGTGCCAGCAGTCGACAGCGATTTCAAGAGACCCAGTACTTC.

This chain joins TRBV5-1 and TRBJ2-3, with 9 nucleotides matching TRBD2. The CDR3 extends over 21 amino acids. Unmatched junction bases numbered 22, after V lost 3 bases and J lost 2 bases. The germline V gene encodes CDR1 SGHRS and CDR2 YFSETQ. The CDR3 DNA reads TGCGCCAGCAGCTATCTACTCAGGGGCGCGATGGCGGGAGGGCCCACAGATACGCAGTATTTT. As protein: CASSYLLRGAMAGGPTDTQYF.

The rearrangement links TRBV7-9 to TRBJ2-7; no clear D. The CDR3 loop spans 12 amino acids. Germline-derived CDR1 and CDR2 are SEHNR and FQNEAQ (reference sequence). V was trimmed by 5 bases and J by 3 bases, leaving 8 bases between them. Here the CDR3 DNA reads TGTGCCAGCAGCAATCGGTACTACGAGCAGTACTTC. As protein: CASSNRYYEQYF.

The V call is TRBV28, the J call TRBJ1-2; the D gene is possibly TRBD1 (5 bases). The CDR3 sequence is 16 residues long. Per the germline V gene, CDR1 is MDHEN and CDR2 is SYDVKM. The V end lost 3 bases, the J end lost 0 bases, and 14 bases lay between the germline ends. In DNA form, the CDR3 reads TGTGCCAGCAGTTTTCGGGGGAAGGGGACTAACTATGGCTACACCTTC. Its protein is CASSFRGKGTNYGYTF.

The chain couples TRBV9 to TRBJ1-2; TRBD1 matches at 7 bases. The CDR3 covers 16 residues. V dropped 4 bases and J dropped 1; count of bases not matched to a gene: 10. Looked up from germline, CDR1 is SGDLS and CDR2 is YYNGEE. In DNA form, the CDR3 reads TGTGCCAGCAGCCGTATCGACAGGGATTATAACTATGGCTACACCTTC. Its protein is CASSRIDRDYNYGYTF. The variable domain in full, completed from reference TRBV9 and TRBJ1-2, reads DSGVTQTPKHLITATGQRVTLRCSPRSGDLSVYWYQQSLDQGLQFLIQYYNGEERAKGNILERFSAQQFPDLHSELNLSSLELGDSALYFCASSRIDRDYNYGYTFGSGTRLTVV.

The chain has TRBV5-4 and TRBJ2-3; 11 nucleotides agree with TRBD2. Germline lookup yields CDR1 SGHNT and CDR2 YYREEE (reference sequence). The CDR3 covers 15 residues. V lost 2 bases and J lost 4; bases outside the gene matches: 3. CDR3: CASSFGTSGSDTQYF. CDR3 DNA: TGTGCCAGCAGCTTTGGGACTAGCGGCTCAGATACGCAGTATTTT.

The rearrangement joins TRBV2 to TRBJ2-7; a possible D gene is TRBD2 (6 bases). The CDR3 totals 16 residues. Germline CDR1 is SNHLY and CDR2 is FYNNEI. V was cut by 5 bases and J by 5 bases, with 22 bases left in between. CDR3 region: CASSRDYSGRVDEQYF. CDR3 sequence (DNA): TGTGCCAGCAGTCGAGACTATAGCGGTAGGGTAGACGAGCAGTACTTC. The whole variable domain, filled in from reference TRBV2 and TRBJ2-7, reads EPEVTQTPSHQVTQMGQEVILRCVPISNHLYFYWYRQILGQKVEFLVSFYNNEISEKSEIFDDQFSVERPDGSNFTLKIRSTKLEDSAMYFCASSRDYSGRVDEQYFGPGTRLTVT.

The chain is built from TRBV11-2 and TRBJ1-4; possibly TRBD1 for D (5 bases). Germline loops: CDR1 SGHAT, CDR2 FQNNGV. The CDR3 length is 14 residues. Trimming shortened V by 4 bases and J by 7 bases, and 13 bases separated the two germline ends. Here the CDR3 reads CASSSGGLGEKLFF. The CDR3 DNA sequence: TGTGCCAGCAGCTCGGGGGGTTTGGGTGAAAAACTGTTTTTT.

The CDR3 sequence is CASSLGDRGITDTQYF. CDR3 sequence (DNA): TGTGCCAGCAGCTTGGGGGACAGGGGAATCACAGATACGCAGTATTTT. This chain connects TRBV5-6 to TRBJ2-3; 10 nucleotides align to TRBD1. This CDR3 is built from 16 residues. The V segment lost 0 bases and the J segment 2 bases; nucleotides outside the gene matches: 3. The germline gives CDR1 SGHDT, CDR2 YYEEEE.

This chain connects TRBV4-3 to TRBJ2-7; 13 nucleotides agree with TRBD2. CDR3 length: 17 residues. Germline V lookup: CDR1 LGHNA, CDR2 YSLEER. The V and J ends lost 1 base and 3 bases, in that order; junction bases with no gene match: 6. The CDR3, as DNA: TGCGCCAGCAGCCAAGGAACTAGCGGGAGGGGATTCTACGAGCAGTACTTC. As protein: CASSQGTSGRGFYEQYF.

CDR3 DNA sequence: TGTGCCAGCAGCCAAGGCGGACAGGGGTTATTCACCGGGGAGCTGTTTTTT. It is translated as CASSQGGQGLFTGELFF. This rearrangement joins TRBV4-2 to TRBJ2-2; 9 bases align to TRBD1. Germline CDR1 LGHNA, CDR2 YNFKEQ. The CDR3 consists of 17 residues. J lost 4 bases, V lost 1 base, and 7 bases had no gene match.

This clone was found a few times. V gene TRBV5-1 combines with J gene TRBJ2-5; possible D gene TRBD1, 6 bases. CDR1 and CDR2 (germline): SGHRS, YFSETQ. The CDR3 has 13 residues. V lost 4 bases and J 5 bases, leaving 12 bases between the germline ends. This CDR3 reads CASSGTGTETQYF. CDR3 bases: TGCGCCAGCAGCGGAACAGGGACCGAGACCCAGTACTTC.

The chain couples TRBV4-1 to TRBJ2-1; D uncertain. Germline CDR1 reads MGHRA; CDR2 reads YSYEKL. Trimming took off 4 bases at V and 5 bases at J, with 6 bases between the two ends. The CDR3 covers 12 residues. The CDR3 loop reads CASSPPDNEQFF. The CDR3 nucleotides read TGCGCCAGCAGCCCACCGGACAATGAGCAGTTCTTC.

The chain couples TRBV29-1 to TRBJ2-7; a weak D match, TRBD1 (6 bases). The CDR3 contains 12 residues. V dropped 3 bases and J dropped 2 bases, with 8 bases sitting between them. Germline lookup yields CDR1 SQVTM and CDR2 ANQGSEA. This CDR3 is CSVEKGAYEQYF. DNA for the CDR3: TGCAGCGTTGAGAAGGGGGCCTACGAGCAGTACTTC.

This chain connects TRBV4-3 to TRBJ1-4; D is uncertain. The CDR3 is 16 residues long. Germline loops: CDR1 LGHNA, CDR2 YSLEER. V was cut by 4 bases and J by 3 bases, with 15 bases left in between. For the CDR3, the DNA is TGCGCCAGCAGCCCGACGAGCGGCGTGGCTAATGAAAAACTGTTTTTT. It specifies CASSPTSGVANEKLFF.

This chain joins TRBV7-8 and TRBJ2-1; 8 bases align to TRBD1. The CDR3 contains 14 residues. J lost 8 bases, V lost 8 bases, and 11 bases had no gene match. From germline, CDR1 is SGHVS and CDR2 FQNEAQ. DNA for the CDR3: TGTGCCAGCGCGGACAGGGCCTATGGCGATGAGCAGTTCTTC. As protein: CASADRAYGDEQFF.

The CDR3 spells CAIEDEASTDTQYF. The CDR3 DNA is TGTGCCATCGAGGACGAGGCGAGCACAGATACGCAGTATTTT. The chain employs TRBV10-3 and TRBJ2-3; D ambiguous. Looked up from germline, CDR1 is ENHRY and CDR2 is SYGVKD. V was cut by 8 bases and J by 0 bases, with 12 bases left in between. The CDR3 sequence is 14 residues long.

The chain is built from TRBV30 and TRBJ2-7; 7 bases map to TRBD1. This CDR3 is built from 12 residues. The junction had 6 bases not matched to a gene; V was cut back by 3 bases and J by 7 bases. The germline V gene encodes CDR1 GTSNPN and CDR2 SVGIG (reference sequence). The CDR3, as DNA: TGTGCCTGGAGCTGGACAGGATGGGAGCAGTACTTC. As protein: CAWSWTGWEQYF.